What follows are 32 T cell receptor beta chains derived from one specimen sequenced in a study of T cells in Graves' hyperthyroidism and ophthalmopathy. Regions amplified from RNA transcripts were the TCR beta CDR3 regions. Researchers ran a first-round RT-PCR on the TCR CDR3 using the HTBI primer set. Each CDR3 protein is one row after TCRdb ran MiXCR on the multiplex PCR reads. The top ten hold approximately 7.2% of the sample, which has around 660,000 distinct CDR3 sequences, about 45% seen once. Source material: peripheral blood or thyroid tissue (not recorded which). The receptors were gathered from an adult man with Graves' disease, either hyperthyroidism or ophthalmopathy (not recorded which).

With respect to this clonotype: An end of the junction differs from the germline gene, which may be a read error. The chain uses TRBV7-2 and TRBJ2-2; perhaps TRBD2 as D (6 bases). There are 15 residues in the CDR3. The germline V gene encodes CDR1 SGHTA and CDR2 FQGNSA. The CDR3 here is CAISPPNSGTGELFF. In DNA form, the CDR3 reads TGTGCCATCAGCCCTCCAAATAGCGGCACCGGGGAGCTGTTTTTT.

This clonotype was found once. This chain links TRBV24-1 with TRBJ1-5; D is uncertain. Germline-derived CDR1 and CDR2 are KGHDR and SFDVKD. CDR3 size: 15 residues. V lost 8 bases to trimming and J lost 6 bases, with 19 bases between them. This CDR3 is CATTWGDGGFQPQHF. As DNA, the CDR3 is TGTGCCACCACCTGGGGTGACGGCGGGTTTCAGCCCCAGCATTTT.

This clonotype occurred a few times. The chain links TRBV7-9 to TRBJ1-4, with 9 bases identical to TRBD1. The CDR3 totals 16 residues. V was pared by 3 bases and J by 2 bases, with 4 bases of the junction left unmatched. Looked up from germline, CDR1 is SEHNR and CDR2 is FQNEAQ (reference sequence). In nucleotides, the CDR3 is TGTGCCAGCAGCTTCCAAGACAGGGGGACTAATGAAAAACTGTTTTTT. Translation gives CASSFQDRGTNEKLFF.

For this clonotype: This may stem from a read error, because a much larger clone lies one nucleotide away. The V gene is TRBV6-5, the J gene TRBJ1-2; D possibly corresponds to TRBD1 (5 bases). Per the germline V gene, CDR1 is MNHEY and CDR2 is SVGAGI. This CDR3 region has 14 residues. The CDR3 region is CAISYSGGYYGYTF. For the CDR3, the DNA is TGTGCCATCAGTTACTCCGGGGGATACTATGGCTACACCTTC.

This clonotype was counted ten times or more. This chain joins TRBV6-5 and TRBJ1-4; TRBD1 agrees at 8 bases. V lost 2 bases, J lost 4 bases, and 3 bases stayed unmatched. The CDR3 runs to 15 residues. The germline V gene encodes CDR1 MNHEY and CDR2 SVGAGI. CDR3 protein: CASSYTTGDNEKLFF. The CDR3 region has the DNA TGTGCCAGCAGTTACACGACAGGGGATAATGAAAAACTGTTTTTT.

A word on this clonotype: A much larger clone is a single base away; this may be a read error. The rearrangement joins TRBV2 to TRBJ1-2; possibly TRBD1 for D (6 bases). Germline assignment: CDR1 SNHLY and CDR2 FYNNEI. This CDR3 spans 14 amino acids. V was trimmed by 6 bases and J by 7 bases, leaving 18 bases between them. The CDR3, as DNA: TGTGCCAGCAGCGGCTCACAGGGACGGAGTGGCTACACCTTC. Its protein is CASSGSQGRSGYTF. The variable domain in full, with the rest retrieved from reference TRBV2 and TRBJ1-2, is EPEVTQTPSHQVTQMGQEVILRCVPISNHLYFYWYRQILGQKVEFLVSFYNNEISEKSEIFDDQFSVERPDGSNFTLKIRSTKLEDSAMYFCASSGSQGRSGYTFGSGTRLTVV.

The chain links TRBV2 to TRBJ1-3; D might be TRBD1 (5 bases). Trimming removed 4 bases at V and 3 bases at J, with 10 bases between. CDR1 is SNHLY and CDR2 is FYNNEI in the germline V gene. The CDR3 spans 14 residues. CDR3 amino acids: CASSVWGGGNTIYF. The CDR3, as DNA: TGTGCCAGCAGTGTCTGGGGCGGTGGAAACACCATATATTTT. Based on the CDR3 plus reference TRBV2 and TRBJ1-3, the full variable domain is EPEVTQTPSHQVTQMGQEVILRCVPISNHLYFYWYRQILGQKVEFLVSFYNNEISEKSEIFDDQFSVERPDGSNFTLKIRSTKLEDSAMYFCASSVWGGGNTIYFGEGSWLTVV.

This clonotype was recorded only once. J is TRBJ1-4 and V is TRBV2; perhaps TRBD1 as D (5 bases). The germline V gene has CDR1 SNHLY and CDR2 FYNNEI. This CDR3 is 15 amino acids long. Trimming took 3 bases from V and 7 from J, leaving 15 bases between them. CDR3 bases: TGTGCCAGCAGTGAGGGGGGTACGAGGCGTGAAAAACTGTTTTTT. Amino acids: CASSEGGTRREKLFF.

Details on this clonotype: Here the CDR3 omits its conserved ending phenylalanine or tryptophan, so a read error is the likely source. The rearrangement links TRBV5-1 to TRBJ2-2, with D hard to call. Germline lookup yields CDR1 SGHRS and CDR2 YFSETQ. The CDR3 spans 14 residues. Trimming removed 0 bases from V and 4 bases from J, with 7 bases in between. CDR3 sequence reads: CASSLGRSTGELFS. The CDR3 DNA is TGCGCCAGCAGCTTGGGCCGCAGCACCGGGGAGCTGTTTTCT.

This sequence joins TRBV7-2 and TRBJ2-5; tentatively, D is TRBD2 (6 bases). Germline CDR1 is SGHTA and CDR2 is FQGNSA. This CDR3 contains 14 residues. The V and J ends lost 3 bases and 4 bases respectively, with 12 bases between them. CDR3 nucleotides: TGTGCCAGCAGCTTGGAATTGGGAGGAGAGACCCAGTACTTC. This gives the protein CASSLELGGETQYF.

This clonotype was picked up a small number of times. The gene calls are TRBV7-8 and TRBJ1-2; D gene unclear. The V gene lost 3 bases and the J gene lost 8 bases, with 10 bases spanning the gap. Germline lookup yields CDR1 SGHVS and CDR2 FQNEAQ. The CDR3 extends over 12 amino acids. The CDR3 loop reads CASSLPGWGYTF. CDR3 in DNA: TGTGCCAGCAGCTTGCCGGGGTGGGGCTACACCTTC.

The rearrangement joins TRBV11-3 to TRBJ1-4, with TRBD1 identical over 7 bases. Germline CDR1 is SGHNT and CDR2 is YENEEA. The CDR3 totals 15 residues. The ends lost 5 bases at V and 3 bases at J; junction bases unmatched: 6. CDR3 amino acids: CASSPQGDANEKLFF. The DNA of the CDR3 is TGTGCCAGCAGCCCCCAGGGGGATGCTAATGAAAAACTGTTTTTT.

The chain is built from TRBV24-1 and TRBJ1-6, with 8 positions matching TRBD1. The CDR3 runs 19 residues. With V trimmed by 3 bases and J by 0 bases, 9 bases remained unmatched. Germline V lookup: CDR1 KGHDR, CDR2 SFDVKD. CDR3 coding DNA: TGTGCCACCAGTGATCCGAGGACAGGGCCGAGCTCCTATAATTCACCCCTCCACTTT. Amino acid sequence: CATSDPRTGPSSYNSPLHF.

This clonotype was picked up a small number of times. DNA for the CDR3: TGTGCCAGTAGTATTTCAGAGCAGTACTTC. Protein: CASSISEQYF. V and J are TRBV19 and TRBJ2-7; unclear D gene. Trimming took off 3 bases at V and 7 bases at J, with 4 bases between the two ends. From germline, CDR1 is LNHDA and CDR2 SQIVND (reference sequence). The CDR3 covers 10 residues. Drawing the rest from reference TRBV19 and TRBJ2-7, the complete variable domain is DGGITQSPKYLFRKEGQNVTLSCEQNLNHDAMYWYRQDPGQGLRLIYYSQIVNDFQKGDIAEGYSVSREKKESFPLTVTSAQKNPTAFYLCASSISEQYFGPGTRLTVT.

This clonotype was seen repeatedly, ten times or more. The gene calls are TRBV2 and TRBJ1-4; 7 bases match TRBD1. J lost 7 bases, V lost 2 bases, and 7 bases had no gene match. Germline CDR1 SNHLY, CDR2 FYNNEI. There are 15 residues in the CDR3. The CDR3 DNA reads TGTGCCAGCAGTGAAAGACAGGGACTTGGTGAAAAACTGTTTTTT. Translated: CASSERQGLGEKLFF.

This sequence joins TRBV14 and TRBJ1-2, with 9 bases that match TRBD1. J gave up 8 bases and V 4 bases, and 14 bases lay outside the gene matches. Germline-derived CDR1 and CDR2 are SGHDN and FVKESK. This CDR3 has 16 amino acids. The CDR3 reads CASSLQGATGVRGYTF. The CDR3 region has the DNA TGTGCCAGCAGCCTACAGGGGGCTACAGGGGTGCGGGGCTACACCTTC.

The sample holds a few counts of this clonotype. The genes are TRBV7-9 and TRBJ1-1; 10 nucleotides agree with TRBD1. The V gene end was trimmed by 6 bases and the J gene end by 1 base; junction bases not matched to a gene: 2. This CDR3 spans 14 amino acids. The germline V gene encodes CDR1 SEHNR and CDR2 FQNEAQ (reference sequence). CDR3 residues: CASRGQGPNTEAFF. CDR3 DNA: TGTGCCAGCAGGGGACAGGGGCCGAACACTGAAGCTTTCTTT.

This clonotype was seen a few times. The chain joins TRBV20-1 to TRBJ1-5; 7 bases are a match to TRBD1. The CDR3 is 14 amino acids. V was clipped by 2 bases and J by 7 bases; unmatched bases: 8. Germline CDR1 and CDR2: DFQATT and SNEGSKA (reference sequence). The CDR3 here is CSARIQGLGQPQHF. The CDR3 DNA reads TGCAGTGCTAGAATACAGGGGCTTGGCCAGCCCCAGCATTTT.

The gene calls are TRBV20-1 and TRBJ2-7; unclear D gene. CDR1 is DFQATT and CDR2 is SNEGSKA in the germline V gene (reference sequence). The CDR3 contains 14 residues. V was trimmed by 1 base and J by 5 bases, leaving 15 bases between them. The CDR3: CSARGLGQVDEQYF. The CDR3 nucleotides are TGCAGTGCTAGAGGGCTGGGTCAAGTTGACGAGCAGTACTTC.

The V call is TRBV4-1, the J call TRBJ1-4; D is uncertain. Looked up from germline, CDR1 is MGHRA and CDR2 is YSYEKL. This CDR3 has 16 amino acids. V was trimmed by 0 bases and J by 8 bases, leaving 16 bases between them. The CDR3 DNA reads as TGCGCCAGCAGCCAAGATCTTGGGTTCATAGAGGAAAAACTGTTTTTT. Residues: CASSQDLGFIEEKLFF.

V and J are TRBV10-2 and TRBJ1-1; 8 bases match TRBD1. Looked up from germline, CDR1 is WSHSY and CDR2 is SAAADI. J gave up 1 base and V 7 bases, and 5 bases lay outside the gene matches. This CDR3 has 14 amino acids. Here the CDR3 DNA reads TGCGCCAGCACTCGACAGGGGAGGAACACTGAAGCTTTCTTT. Protein sequence: CASTRQGRNTEAFF.

In this sample, this clonotype turned up many times. V gene TRBV7-9 combines with J gene TRBJ2-5; perhaps D is TRBD1 or TRBD2 (5 bases each). The ends were cut back, 0 bases at V and 4 bases at J, with 12 bases in the middle. Per germline, CDR1 SEHNR and CDR2 FQNEAQ (reference sequence). This CDR3 is built from 15 residues. CDR3 in amino acids: CASSLALPGRETQYF. In nucleotides, the CDR3 is TGTGCCAGCAGCTTAGCGCTTCCGGGACGAGAGACCCAGTACTTC.

On this clonotype: The junction departs from the called germline gene at one end, perhaps through a read error. The chain has TRBV10-3 and TRBJ1-4; weak D call: TRBD1 (5 bases). This CDR3 comprises 9 residues. Germline CDR1 reads ENHRY; CDR2 reads SYGVKD. As DNA, the CDR3 is TGTGCCATCAGTGAGTCAGGGGCATTT. Translation: CAISESGAF.

This clonotype was seen at least ten times. The chain employs TRBV10-3 and TRBJ1-6; a weak D match, TRBD1 (5 bases). This CDR3 is 14 amino acids long. The germline V gene encodes CDR1 ENHRY and CDR2 SYGVKD. The V gene lost 4 bases and the J gene lost 5 bases, with 9 bases spanning the gap. CDR3 sequence reads: CAISGGANNSPLHF. The CDR3 DNA sequence: TGTGCCATCAGTGGCGGGGCTAATAATTCACCCCTCCACTTT.

As for this clonotype: With only one base between it and a far larger clone, this is likely a read error. In DNA form, the CDR3 reads TGTGCCAGCAGCCCGACAGAGGGTTATGGCTACACCTTC. Its protein is CASSPTEGYGYTF. The chain has TRBV11-2 and TRBJ1-2, with TRBD1 as a possible D gene (5 bases). CDR1 and CDR2 (germline): SGHAT, FQNNGV. This CDR3 is 13 amino acids long. Trimming stripped 5 bases from V and 5 bases from J, with 12 bases between.

V usage is TRBV24-1 and J usage is TRBJ1-5; weak D call: TRBD1 (5 bases). Trimming left V 7 bases short and J 14 bases short, with 14 bases between. Germline V lookup: CDR1 KGHDR, CDR2 SFDVKD. This CDR3 has 11 residues. In nucleotides, the CDR3 is TGTGCCACCAGGGGGGATGGCTACGAGCATTTT. This encodes CATRGDGYEHF.

The table lists this clonotype with many counts. This sequence joins TRBV11-1 and TRBJ1-6, with D possibly matching TRBD1 (6 bases). V lost 1 base and J 11 bases, leaving 15 bases between the germline ends. CDR1 and CDR2 (germline): SGHAT, FQDESV (reference sequence). This CDR3 comprises 15 residues. The CDR3 is CASSLGRGSKTPLHF. The CDR3 nucleotides read TGTGCCAGCAGCTTAGGCAGGGGTTCGAAGACACCCCTCCACTTT.

The rearrangement joins TRBV12-3 or TRBV12-4 to TRBJ1-4, with unresolved D. The CDR3 spans 16 residues. Trimming took 7 bases from V and 0 from J, leaving 15 bases between them. In DNA form, the CDR3 reads TGTGCCAGCACCCCGGGGAGAGTTGCAACTAATGAAAAACTGTTTTTT. This translates into CASTPGRVATNEKLFF.

V usage is TRBV9 and J usage is TRBJ2-7, with 10 bases lining up with TRBD1. Trimming removed 5 bases from V and 6 bases from J; junction bases left unmatched: 11. CDR3 size: 15 residues. Germline CDR1 and CDR2: SGDLS and YYNGEE. CDR3 sequence: CASSPLPGTGAEQYF. CDR3 bases: TGTGCCAGCAGTCCCCTCCCCGGGACAGGGGCCGAGCAGTACTTC.

This clonotype was observed many times. V and J are TRBV25-1 and TRBJ2-7; the D is unclear. The germline CDR1 and CDR2 sequences are MGHDK and SYGVNS. The CDR3 runs 15 residues. V lost 3 bases and J lost 0, with 12 bases in between. CDR3 protein: CASSDPTGDSYEQYF. The CDR3 nucleotides read TGTGCCAGCAGTGACCCCACTGGAGACTCCTACGAGCAGTACTTC.

This clonotype was recorded at least ten times. The rearrangement uses TRBV25-1 and TRBJ2-7; D is undetermined. Trimming stripped 1 base from V and 4 bases from J, with 14 bases between. Per the germline V gene, CDR1 is MGHDK and CDR2 is SYGVNS. The CDR3 consists of 15 residues. For the CDR3, the DNA is TGTGCCAGCAGTGAATTCGGCATTTCGTTTTACGAGCAGTACTTC. It encodes CASSEFGISFYEQYF.

This clonotype was seen a handful of times. This rearrangement joins TRBV11-2 to TRBJ1-2; 7 bases agree with TRBD1. Germline assignment: CDR1 SGHAT and CDR2 FQNNGV. The V and J ends lost 5 bases and 6 bases, in that order; junction bases with no gene match: 9. CDR3 length equals 14 residues. The CDR3 here is CASSHMTGSNGYTF. In DNA form, the CDR3 reads TGTGCCAGCAGCCACATGACAGGGTCGAATGGCTACACCTTC.